Listed here are 29 T cell receptor beta chains from one sample, sequenced in a study of T cell clones after liver transplantation. The repertoire was sequenced with immunoSEQ multiplex PCR; TCRdb's copy has only in-frame clones and lacks some. The sample comprises fewer than 45,000 clones, more than 70% of which are singletons, and more than 2% rests with the top ten. Sequenced material: CD4+ T cells from blood, taken 24 months after liver transplant. Receptors originate from a human patient who received a liver transplant. These T cells may partly come from the graft donor.

The chain has TRBV9 and TRBJ1-2; D gene uncertain. Deletions cut 3 bases from V and 1 base from J, with 16 bases between. The CDR3 loop spans 16 amino acids. CDR1 SGDLS and CDR2 YYNGEE come from the germline V gene. The CDR3 DNA sequence: TGTGCCAGCAGCGCAGAGGCAGTGGGATTTAACTATGGCTACACCTTC. Protein sequence: CASSAEAVGFNYGYTF.

This chain links TRBV2 with TRBJ1-4; D gene uncertain. The germline V gene encodes CDR1 SNHLY and CDR2 FYNNEI. V was pared by 6 bases and J by 6 bases, with 17 bases between. CDR3 size: 15 residues. The CDR3 loop reads CASSRTITRDEKLFF. The DNA for the CDR3 is TGTGCCAGCAGCAGAACTATAACGAGGGATGAAAAACTGTTTTTT.

The chain carries TRBV5-5 and TRBJ1-3, with D uncertain. Trimming took 0 bases from V and 4 from J, leaving 2 bases between them. The germline V gene has CDR1 SGHKS and CDR2 YYEKEE (reference sequence). This CDR3 comprises 12 residues. CDR3: CASSLEGNTIYF. The CDR3 coding sequence is TGTGCCAGCAGCTTGGAAGGAAACACCATATATTTT.

This sequence joins TRBV30 and TRBJ1-1; TRBD1 is a possible D gene (5 bases). This CDR3 region has 14 residues. V was shortened by 4 bases and J by 4 bases, with 16 bases between the two germline ends. Germline CDR1 GTSNPN, CDR2 SVGIG (reference sequence). CDR3 sequence (DNA): TGTGCCTGGACCTGGGCCCCCGGGGGCACTGAAGCTTTCTTT. This gives the protein CAWTWAPGGTEAFF.

V usage is TRBV14 and J usage is TRBJ1-1; no clear D gene. The V end lost 4 bases, the J end lost 0 bases, and 6 bases lay between the germline ends. Germline V gene sequence: CDR1 SGHDN, CDR2 FVKESK. This CDR3 spans 13 amino acids. CDR3: CASSPILNTEAFF. The CDR3 DNA follows: TGTGCCAGCAGCCCCATTCTGAACACTGAAGCTTTCTTT.

CDR3 DNA sequence: TGTGCCAGCAGTTTAATAAGCGGGAGGGGAAATGAGCAGTTCTTC. This sequence encodes CASSLISGRGNEQFF. V gene TRBV27 combines with J gene TRBJ2-1, with TRBD2 identical over 10 bases. The CDR3 spans 15 residues. Germline CDR1 and CDR2: MNHEY and SMNVEV (reference sequence). J lost 7 bases, V lost 2 bases, and 5 bases had no gene match.

The chain links TRBV28 to TRBJ2-7; 10 bases align to TRBD2. Germline V gene data show CDR1 as MDHEN and CDR2 as SYDVKM. This CDR3 is built from 15 residues. The trim removed 6 bases at V and 0 bases at J, leaving 5 bases unmatched. CDR3 sequence: CASRTRLAGSYEQYF. DNA for the CDR3: TGTGCCAGCAGAACTAGACTAGCGGGCTCCTACGAGCAGTACTTC.

The rearrangement links TRBV7-2 to TRBJ2-7; unclear D gene. The CDR3 is made up of 11 amino acids. Germline V CDR1 and CDR2: SGHTA, FQGNSA. The V end lost 5 bases, the J end lost 3 bases, and 5 bases lay between the germline ends. The CDR3 DNA reads as TGTGCCAGCAGCGGGATCTACGAGCAGTACTTC. Encoded protein: CASSGIYEQYF.

The V gene is TRBV7-3, the J gene TRBJ2-1; TRBD2 matches at 13 bases. The germline V gene has CDR1 SGHTA and CDR2 FQGTGA. V lost 2 bases and J lost 9; bases outside the gene matches: 13. The CDR3 length is 18 residues. In DNA form, the CDR3 reads TGTGCCAGCAGCTTATTAACTGGGACTAGCGGGGATGGGGGTGAGCAGTTCTTC. It encodes CASSLLTGTSGDGGEQFF.

This chain connects TRBV19 to TRBJ1-2; no definite D call. The CDR3 has 12 amino acids. V was cut by 8 bases and J by 13 bases, with 20 bases left in between. Germline loops: CDR1 LNHDA, CDR2 SQIVND (reference sequence). Here the CDR3 DNA reads TGTGCCAGTTCCGAGGACGCTAGGATGTTCACCTTC. Translation gives CASSEDARMFTF.

V is TRBV30 and J is TRBJ1-3; D possibly corresponds to TRBD1 (6 bases). Germline CDR1 is GTSNPN and CDR2 is SVGIG (reference sequence). Trimming took off 7 bases at V and 0 bases at J, with 25 bases between the two ends. This CDR3 has 18 residues. This CDR3 reads CAFDGGPGGAPSGNTIYF. CDR3 coding DNA: TGTGCCTTCGACGGTGGTCCGGGGGGGGCCCCCTCTGGAAACACCATATATTTT.

This clone is medium-sized within its sample. The chain couples TRBV5-4 to TRBJ1-2, with a weak D call TRBD1 (6 bases). The germline V gene has CDR1 SGHNT and CDR2 YYREEE (reference sequence). This CDR3 has 15 amino acids. V was trimmed by 0 bases and J by 4 bases, leaving 13 bases between them. The CDR3 nucleotides are TGTGCCAGCAGCTTGGCCCGGGGGCGCGGCTATGGCTACACCTTC. This gives the protein CASSLARGRGYGYTF.

V usage is TRBV6-5 and J usage is TRBJ1-6; D gene uncertain. Trimming stripped 7 bases from V and 4 bases from J, with 8 bases between. Germline-derived CDR1 and CDR2 are MNHEY and SVGAGI. This CDR3 is built from 13 residues. The CDR3 nucleotides read TGTGCCAGCAATAAGGGATATAATTCACCCCTCCACTTT. Amino acid sequence: CASNKGYNSPLHF.

The chain links TRBV7-2 to TRBJ1-5; D gene uncertain. Trimming stripped 4 bases from V and 1 base from J, with 8 bases between. In germline, CDR1 is SGHTA, CDR2 FQGNSA. The length of the CDR3 is 14 residues. DNA for the CDR3: TGTGCCAGCAGCTCCCGGGAAAGCAATCAGCCCCAGCATTTT. Translated, it gives CASSSRESNQPQHF.

This chain links TRBV19 with TRBJ1-2; 11 nucleotides match TRBD1. Germline V gene data show CDR1 as LNHDA and CDR2 as SQIVND (reference sequence). This CDR3 comprises 13 residues. Losses at the gene ends were 6 bases for V and 5 bases for J; bases not matched to a gene: 2. The CDR3, as DNA: TGTGCCAGTAGGGGACAGGGGGTATATGGCTACACCTTC. It yields the protein CASRGQGVYGYTF. Using reference TRBV19 and TRBJ1-2 for the parts outside the CDR3, the full variable domain is DGGITQSPKYLFRKEGQNVTLSCEQNLNHDAMYWYRQDPGQGLRLIYYSQIVNDFQKGDIAEGYSVSREKKESFPLTVTSAQKNPTAFYLCASRGQGVYGYTFGSGTRLTVV.

The gene calls are TRBV5-1 and TRBJ2-3, with 7 bases matching TRBD2. The junction had 7 bases not matched to a gene; V was cut back by 0 bases and J by 0 bases. This CDR3 has 17 amino acids. Germline CDR1 is SGHRS and CDR2 is YFSETQ. The CDR3 protein is CASSLDPSSGSTDTQYF. Written as DNA, the CDR3 is TGCGCCAGCAGCTTGGATCCGTCTAGCGGAAGCACAGATACGCAGTATTTT. The full variable domain, in which reference TRBV5-1 and TRBJ2-3 provide the parts outside the CDR3, is KAGVTQTPRYLIKTRGQQVTLSCSPISGHRSVSWYQQTPGQGLQFLFEYFSETQRNKGNFPGRFSGRQFSNSRSEMNVSTLELGDSALYLCASSLDPSSGSTDTQYFGPGTRLTVL.

This chain connects TRBV5-1 to TRBJ1-1; D is ambiguous. From germline, CDR1 is SGHRS and CDR2 YFSETQ. There are 14 residues in the CDR3. V lost 0 bases and J 8 bases, leaving 14 bases between the germline ends. The DNA of the CDR3 is TGCGCCAGCAGCTTGGATGGAAGACGCGGCGAAGCTTTCTTT. It yields the protein CASSLDGRRGEAFF. Full variable domain (missing parts from reference TRBV5-1 and TRBJ1-1): KAGVTQTPRYLIKTRGQQVTLSCSPISGHRSVSWYQQTPGQGLQFLFEYFSETQRNKGNFPGRFSGRQFSNSRSEMNVSTLELGDSALYLCASSLDGRRGEAFFGQGTRLTVV.

The CDR3 loop is CASSLVVVPYEQYF. In DNA, the CDR3 is TGTGCCAGCAGCTTGGTCGTAGTGCCCTACGAGCAGTACTTC. V is TRBV28 and J is TRBJ2-7; D call uncertain. The CDR3 spans 14 residues. Trimming took 6 bases from V and 2 from J, leaving 14 bases between them. Germline assignment: CDR1 MDHEN and CDR2 SYDVKM.

The chain carries TRBV7-9 and TRBJ2-1; D ambiguous. Trimming pared 4 bases from V and 10 bases from J, leaving 11 bases between. Per the germline V gene, CDR1 is SEHNR and CDR2 is FQNEAQ (reference sequence). The length of the CDR3 is 12 residues. CDR3: CASSSTGPEQFF. As DNA, the CDR3 is TGTGCCAGCAGCTCGACGGGCCCCGAGCAGTTCTTC. The full variable domain, completed using reference TRBV7-9 and TRBJ2-1, is DTGVSQNPRHKITKRGQNVTFRCDPISEHNRLYWYRQTLGQGPEFLTYFQNEAQLEKSRLLSDRFSAERPKGSFSTLEIQRTEQGDSAMYLCASSSTGPEQFFGPGTRLTVL.

The gene calls are TRBV7-7 and TRBJ2-2; TRBD2 agrees at 7 bases. The CDR3 totals 16 residues. Germline V CDR1 and CDR2: SSHAT, FNYEAQ (reference sequence). V dropped 5 bases and J dropped 0; count of bases not matched to a gene: 6. For the CDR3, the DNA is TGTGCCAGCAGCCAAGCGGGGCCGACGAACACCGGGGAGCTGTTTTTT. It codes for CASSQAGPTNTGELFF.

The rearrangement joins TRBV5-1 to TRBJ2-3, with 7 bases fitting TRBD2. The CDR3 is 15 amino acids. Germline CDR1 and CDR2: SGHRS and YFSETQ. Losses at the gene ends were 0 bases for V and 2 bases for J; bases not matched to a gene: 3. CDR3 DNA sequence: TGCGCCAGCAGCTTGGGGGGACTATTCACAGATACGCAGTATTTT. Its translation is CASSLGGLFTDTQYF.

The chain couples TRBV14 to TRBJ1-1; TRBD1 is a possible D gene (6 bases). V shed 0 bases and J shed 1 base, with 12 bases lying between them. The germline gives CDR1 SGHDN, CDR2 FVKESK. The length of the CDR3 is 16 residues. The CDR3 loop is CASSQDWGLQNTEAFF. As DNA, the CDR3 is TGTGCCAGCAGCCAAGATTGGGGGCTTCAGAACACTGAAGCTTTCTTT.

The rearrangement uses TRBV29-1 and TRBJ2-5; TRBD1 agrees at 8 bases. CDR1 and CDR2 from the germline V gene are SQVTM and ANQGSEA. Trimming took 7 bases from V and 5 from J; bases not matched to a gene: 18. The CDR3 contains 16 residues. The CDR3 sequence is CSAWDKGQGALETQYF. Written as DNA, the CDR3 is TGCAGCGCATGGGATAAGGGGCAGGGGGCATTGGAGACCCAGTACTTC. Together with reference TRBV29-1 and TRBJ2-5, the CDR3 gives the full variable domain: SAVISQKPSRDICQRGTSLTIQCQVDSQVTMMFWYRQQPGQSLTLIATANQGSEATYESGFVIDKFPISRPNLTFSTLTVSNMSPEDSSIYLCSAWDKGQGALETQYFGPGTRLLVL.

The J gene is TRBJ1-3, the V gene TRBV5-1; D uncertain. Germline V lookup: CDR1 SGHRS, CDR2 YFSETQ. CDR3 length: 17 amino acids. The germline V and J ends were trimmed by 2 bases and 0 bases, with 15 bases remaining between them. DNA for the CDR3: TGCGCCAGCAGCTTAACCCATCAGGAACTCTCTGGAAACACCATATATTTT. Protein: CASSLTHQELSGNTIYF.

The chain is built from TRBV7-9 and TRBJ1-4, with D tentatively TRBD1 (6 bases). Trimming removed 5 bases from V and 8 bases from J, with 18 bases in between. Looked up from germline, CDR1 is SEHNR and CDR2 is FQNEAQ (reference sequence). The CDR3 extends over 15 amino acids. The CDR3 here is CASSQGGHGQEKLFF. CDR3 DNA: TGTGCCAGCAGCCAGGGCGGACATGGACAGGAAAAACTGTTTTTT.

CDR3 loop: CASSDPVRVGGYTF. In nucleotides, the CDR3 is TGTGCCAGCAGTGACCCCGTGAGGGTGGGAGGCTACACCTTC. The genes are TRBV6-1 and TRBJ1-2; no reliable D call. V was clipped by 3 bases and J by 8 bases, with 16 bases between them. The CDR3 consists of 14 residues. Germline CDR1 is MNHNS and CDR2 is SASEGT.

This chain joins TRBV10-3 and TRBJ2-3; a weak D match, TRBD2 (5 bases). Between the trimmed V and J ends, which lost 0 bases and 5 bases, there was a span of 9 bases. The length of the CDR3 is 14 residues. Looked up from germline, CDR1 is ENHRY and CDR2 is SYGVKD. The chain's CDR3 is CAISESVGVDTQYF. CDR3 nucleotides: TGTGCCATCAGTGAGTCGGTCGGGGTAGATACGCAGTATTTT.

Only a few counts were recorded for this clone. This chain connects TRBV6-5 to TRBJ1-1; no clear D. This CDR3 contains 14 residues. CDR1 MNHEY and CDR2 SVGAGI come from the germline V gene. V was cut by 8 bases and J by 5 bases, with 18 bases left in between. The CDR3 protein is CASSPGRIGTEAFF. In nucleotides, the CDR3 is TGTGCCAGCTCGCCCGGACGGATCGGGACTGAAGCTTTCTTT.

The rearrangement links TRBV5-5 to TRBJ1-3, with a tentative D call TRBD1 (5 bases). CDR1 and CDR2 (germline): SGHKS, YYEKEE (reference sequence). This CDR3 comprises 15 residues. The V end was cut by 1 base, the J end by 2 bases, with 10 bases between. In DNA form, the CDR3 reads TGTGCCAGCAGCTTGAGGGGCGGCCCTGGAAACACCATATATTTT. It translates to CASSLRGGPGNTIYF.